This note documents a single T cell receptor beta chain sequence. The antigen remains unidentified. The data stem from a study of blood T cells in healthy people across ages. General study points: Per million T cells, the diversity of TCR beta decreased roughly linearly as age advanced.

The second PCR ran roughly 7 to 12 cycles with a sample-barcoded 5' primer and J-beta primers. Each of the samples gave a minimum of 3 million paired-end reads that contained CDR3. MiXCR, run by TCRdb on the 5' RACE reads, gives a single entry per CDR3 protein. The table includes about 800,000 distinct CDR3 sequences, approximately 25% detected once. The sample was also linked to a second study, of T cells of mothers and their children.

Specimen: blood. The receptor comes from a boy aged 10-17 years in good health.

In nucleotides, the CDR3 is TGCAGTGCTGCTTCCGGGAGTCTAGCCAAAAACATTCAGTACTTC. It translates to CSAASGSLAKNIQYF. This chain joins TRBV20-1 and TRBJ2-4; TRBD2 is a possible D gene (6 bases). Germline lookup yields CDR1 DFQATT and CDR2 SNEGSKA (reference sequence). The CDR3 totals 15 residues. Trimming cost V 5 bases and J 0 bases, with 14 bases left between them.